One sample yielded the 15 T cell receptor beta chains listed below, sequenced in a study of molecular identifiers for immune sequencing clone quantification. TCRdb processed the PCR reads anew with MiXCR; each CDR3 protein has one entry. The sample has approximately 590,000 distinct CDR3 sequences, 25% seen once. Sequenced input: naive CD8+ T cells from blood, with Jurkat cell RNA spiked in. Documented subset: FACS-sorted CD8+CD4-CCR7+CD45RA+ naive T cells. These receptor sequences come from a human donor in good health. Some libraries in this study had Jurkat cell RNA spiked in.

Regarding this clonotype: A much larger clone differs from this one at a single base, so this may be a read error. The chain couples TRBV29-1 to TRBJ2-2; a possible D gene is TRBD1 (8 bases). The CDR3 runs to 14 residues. Germline V gene sequence: CDR1 SQVTM, CDR2 ANQGSEA. CDR3 amino acids: CSVPDRAGSGELVF. CDR3 in DNA: TGCAGCGTCCCGGACAGGGCCGGAAGCGGGGAGCTGGTTTTT.

This clonotype was seen repeatedly, ten times or more. The chain links TRBV6-5 to TRBJ1-1; D is unresolved. Germline CDR1 MNHEY, CDR2 SVGAGI. Between the trimmed V and J ends, which lost 0 bases and 5 bases, there was a span of 7 bases. The CDR3 runs to 13 residues. CDR3 DNA: TGTGCCAGCAGTTACTCGCCTGATACTGAAGCTTTCTTT. This sequence encodes CASSYSPDTEAFF.

The chain joins TRBV7-9 to TRBJ1-4; maybe TRBD1 (5 bases). The germline V gene encodes CDR1 SEHNR and CDR2 FQNEAQ (reference sequence). This CDR3 has 16 residues. V was trimmed by 5 bases and J by 8 bases, leaving 21 bases between them. The CDR3 loop reads CASSRGANQLIEKLFF. The CDR3 DNA sequence: TGTGCCAGCAGCAGAGGGGCTAACCAACTAATCGAAAAACTGTTTTTT.

This clonotype was counted many times. The V call is TRBV4-2, the J call TRBJ2-7, with D uncertain. Germline V gives CDR1 LGHNA, CDR2 YNFKEQ. Trimming pared 0 bases from V and 4 bases from J, leaving 10 bases between. The CDR3 has 14 amino acids. The CDR3 DNA follows: TGTGCCAGCAGCCAAGATCTTGGCTTTTACGAGCAGTACTTC. Amino acids: CASSQDLGFYEQYF.

Note on this clonotype: One base separates it from a far larger clone, so it is likely a read error. The chain carries TRBV19 and TRBJ1-1; D remains unclear. This CDR3 comprises 12 residues. Per the germline V gene, CDR1 is LNHDA and CDR2 is SQIVND (reference sequence). Written as DNA, the CDR3 is TGTGCCAGTAGCCCACGGAACACTGACGCTTTCTTT. It is translated as CASSPRNTDAFF.

This clonotype was recorded many times. This sequence joins TRBV12-3 or TRBV12-4 and TRBJ2-3; weak D call: TRBD1 (5 bases). The CDR3 extends over 16 amino acids. Trimming shortened V by 6 bases and J by 1 base, and 17 bases separated the two germline ends. The CDR3: CASRPQGFGGTDTQYF. CDR3 coding DNA: TGTGCCAGCAGACCGCAGGGATTTGGCGGCACAGATACGCAGTATTTT.

The chain joins TRBV28 to TRBJ2-1; 10 nucleotides match TRBD2. The trim removed 4 bases at V and 6 bases at J, leaving 6 bases unmatched. CDR1 and CDR2 from the germline V gene are MDHEN and SYDVKM. The CDR3 consists of 15 residues. CDR3 protein: CASSYEAGGRNEQFF. DNA of the CDR3: TGTGCCAGCAGTTATGAAGCGGGAGGGCGCAATGAGCAGTTCTTC.

The gene calls are TRBV7-9 and TRBJ2-5; 10 nucleotides align to TRBD1. V lost 3 bases and J lost 4; bases outside the gene matches: 8. Per germline, CDR1 SEHNR and CDR2 FQNEAQ (reference sequence). The CDR3 is made up of 16 amino acids. In nucleotides, the CDR3 is TGTGCCAGCAGCTTCCGGGACAGGGGCATGGTAGAGACCCAGTACTTC. Encoded protein: CASSFRDRGMVETQYF. Full variable domain (outside the CDR3, taken from reference TRBV7-9 and TRBJ2-5): DTGVSQNPRHKITKRGQNVTFRCDPISEHNRLYWYRQTLGQGPEFLTYFQNEAQLEKSRLLSDRFSAERPKGSFSTLEIQRTEQGDSAMYLCASSFRDRGMVETQYFGPGTRLLVL.

The count of this clonotype is one. An end of the junction differs from the germline gene, which may be a read error. This rearrangement joins TRBV5-1 to TRBJ2-5; perhaps TRBD1 as D (6 bases). CDR1 and CDR2 from the germline V gene are SGHRS and YFSETQ. This CDR3 region has 14 residues. The CDR3 DNA is TGCGCCAACAGCTTGGGGACAAACCAAGAGACCCCGTACTTC. Its translation is CANSLGTNQETPYF.

At least ten counts were recorded for this clonotype. The chain couples TRBV5-1 to TRBJ2-7, with 8 bases fitting TRBD1. This CDR3 is 17 amino acids long. V shed 4 bases, J shed 0 bases, and the junction held 12 bases outside the gene matches. Germline CDR1 SGHRS, CDR2 YFSETQ. The CDR3 DNA follows: TGCGCCAGCAGCAGAGACCCCGGGACAGGCCTCTCCTACGAGCAGTACTTC. This codes for CASSRDPGTGLSYEQYF.

This clonotype has ten or more counts. The chain employs TRBV12-3 or TRBV12-4 and TRBJ1-5; D unclear. This CDR3 contains 14 residues. V shed 3 bases and J shed 6 bases, with 12 bases lying between them. The CDR3 DNA is TGTGCCAGCAGTTTCTATGGCAGCCTTCAGCCCCAGCATTTT. Protein sequence: CASSFYGSLQPQHF.

Of note for this clonotype: One junction end does not reproduce the germline sequence, and a read error may be involved. V is TRBV6-2 or TRBV6-3 and J is TRBJ2-1; 10 bases match TRBD2. Germline V gene data show CDR1 as MNHEY and CDR2 as SVGEGT. This CDR3 has 17 amino acids. CDR3 residues: CASSPPLAGGGTDEQSF. The CDR3 coding sequence is TGTGCCAGCAGCCCCCCTTTAGCGGGAGGAGGTACCGATGAGCAGTCCTTC.

The sample holds many counts of this clonotype. V and J are TRBV20-1 and TRBJ2-7; tentatively, D is TRBD2 (6 bases). Germline loops: CDR1 DFQATT, CDR2 SNEGSKA (reference sequence). V lost 0 bases and J lost 2, with 14 bases in between. The CDR3 contains 15 residues. The CDR3 bases are TGCAGTGCTAGAGATCGGAGGGGTAGTACCTACGAGCAGTACTTC. Its protein is CSARDRRGSTYEQYF.

This clonotype was detected many times. The rearrangement links TRBV6-2 or TRBV6-3 to TRBJ2-4; 12 bases match TRBD2. J was trimmed by 6 bases and V by 3 bases; bases with no gene match: 6. The CDR3 runs to 16 residues. From germline, CDR1 is MNHEY and CDR2 SVGEGT. CDR3 DNA sequence: TGTGCCAGCAGTTATTCAGGACTAGCGGGGATAAACATTCAGTACTTC. Translating gives CASSYSGLAGINIQYF.

This clonotype was observed a few times. DNA for the CDR3: TGTGCCAGCAGGGACAGGGCGTCCTACAATGAGCAGTTCTTC. Encoded protein: CASRDRASYNEQFF. The rearrangement uses TRBV12-3 or TRBV12-4 and TRBJ2-1, with 8 bases lining up with TRBD1. CDR3 size: 14 residues. With V trimmed by 6 bases and J by 1 base, 2 bases remained unmatched.